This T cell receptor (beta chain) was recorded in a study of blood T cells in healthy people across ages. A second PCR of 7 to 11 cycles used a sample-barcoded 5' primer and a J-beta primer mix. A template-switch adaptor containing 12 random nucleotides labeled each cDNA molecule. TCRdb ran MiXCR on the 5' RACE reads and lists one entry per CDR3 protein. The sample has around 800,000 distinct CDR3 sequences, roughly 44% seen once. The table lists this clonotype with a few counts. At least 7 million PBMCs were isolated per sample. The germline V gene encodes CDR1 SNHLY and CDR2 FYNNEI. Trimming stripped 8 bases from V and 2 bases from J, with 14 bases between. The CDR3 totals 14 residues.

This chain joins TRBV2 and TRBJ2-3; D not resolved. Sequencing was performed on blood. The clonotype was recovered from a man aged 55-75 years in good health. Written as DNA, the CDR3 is TGTGCCAGCGATCGGGCTCCTCCCACAGATACGCAGTATTTT. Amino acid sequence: CASDRAPPTDTQYF.